The 7 T cell receptor beta chains in this list originate from one sample, sequenced in a study of blood T cells in healthy people across ages. A J-beta primer mix and a sample-barcoded 5' primer were used in a second PCR of about 6 to 12 cycles. TCRdb analysed the 5' RACE reads with MiXCR anew, one entry per CDR3 protein. In the table there are about 1,000,000 distinct CDR3 sequences, around 45% of which are singletons. The specimen sequenced was blood. The receptor source for this set is a woman aged 60-75 years in good health.

This clonotype showed up just a few times. This chain uses TRBV6-6 with TRBJ2-1, with D perhaps TRBD2 (6 bases). The CDR3 is 15 residues long. Trimming took 8 bases from V and 2 from J, leaving 16 bases between them. Germline CDR1 and CDR2: MNHNY and SVGAGI (reference sequence). CDR3 residues: CASRTPQRAYNEQFF. CDR3 nucleotides: TGTGCCAGCCGTACCCCGCAGCGGGCCTACAATGAGCAGTTCTTC.

The chain uses TRBV13 and TRBJ2-1, with D perhaps TRBD2 (5 bases). The CDR3 loop spans 16 amino acids. The V end lost 2 bases, the J end lost 3 bases, and 14 bases lay between the germline ends. The germline V gene encodes CDR1 PRHDT and CDR2 FYEKMQ (reference sequence). CDR3 sequence: CASSLLSSSGYNEQFF. The CDR3 DNA sequence: TGTGCCAGCAGCTTATTGTCTAGCTCCGGCTACAATGAGCAGTTCTTC.

This clonotype was seen more than once but under ten times. The chain carries TRBV20-1 and TRBJ2-7; the D gene is possibly TRBD2 (6 bases). Trimming removed 2 bases at V and 0 bases at J, with 14 bases between. Looked up from germline, CDR1 is DFQATT and CDR2 is SNEGSKA (reference sequence). This CDR3 has 15 residues. CDR3 sequence: CSARNWPGASYEQYF. The DNA for the CDR3 is TGCAGTGCTAGAAACTGGCCGGGAGCCTCCTACGAGCAGTACTTC.

The CDR3 DNA follows: TGTGCCAGCAGCCCTTCACGGGGCAGGTCGTACAATGAGCAGTTCTTC. Translating gives CASSPSRGRSYNEQFF. The gene calls are TRBV7-2 and TRBJ2-1; D possibly uses TRBD1 or TRBD2 (5 bases each). There are 16 residues in the CDR3. Germline V gene lookup returns CDR1 SGHTA and CDR2 FQGNSA. V lost 5 bases and J 4 bases, leaving 18 bases between the germline ends.

The chain carries TRBV5-5 and TRBJ2-3; no firm D call. The CDR3 sequence is 13 residues long. V lost 4 bases, J lost 6 bases, and 12 bases lay in between. In germline, CDR1 is SGHKS, CDR2 YYEKEE (reference sequence). The CDR3 region has the DNA TGTGCCAGCAGCATATTCTCGACGGATACGCAGTATTTT. This sequence encodes CASSIFSTDTQYF.

This chain's CDR3 is CAWNRASEQFF. CDR3 DNA: TGTGCCTGGAACCGGGCGAGCGAGCAGTTCTTC. The V call is TRBV30, the J call TRBJ2-1; D gene ambiguous. The germline CDR1 and CDR2 sequences are GTSNPN and SVGIG (reference sequence). The CDR3 covers 11 residues. Trimming stripped 4 bases from V and 10 bases from J, with 11 bases between.

This sequence joins TRBV11-2 and TRBJ2-3; TRBD2 matches at 12 bases. The CDR3 length is 18 residues. V shed 3 bases, J shed 1 base, and the junction held 8 bases outside the gene matches. Germline V gene data show CDR1 as SGHAT and CDR2 as FQNNGV. CDR3 protein: CASSLRLAGAQGTDTQYF. CDR3 DNA sequence: TGTGCCAGCAGCTTGAGACTAGCGGGAGCTCAGGGCACAGATACGCAGTATTTT.